A single sample gave rise to the 10 T cell receptor beta chains below, sequenced in a study of cytomegalovirus exposure and HLA in healthy donors. Primers included in the PCR were 60 Vbeta and 13 Jbeta primers. The table came from immunoSEQ multiplex PCR; TCRdb's copy has only in-frame clones and leaves some out. The sample has over 150,000 clones, over 65% seen once. Sequencing was carried out using PBMCs. These receptors all come from a woman in her 30s in good health and CMV-seronegative.

The CDR3 loop is CASSYGGLETQYF. The CDR3 nucleotides are TGTGCCAGCAGTTACGGGGGGCTCGAGACCCAGTACTTC. This rearrangement joins TRBV28 to TRBJ2-5; D possibly corresponds to TRBD2 (7 bases). Trimming took off 4 bases at V and 5 bases at J, with 11 bases between the two ends. The germline gives CDR1 MDHEN, CDR2 SYDVKM. The CDR3 sequence is 13 residues long. Using reference TRBV28 and TRBJ2-5 for the parts outside the CDR3, the full variable domain is DVKVTQSSRYLVKRTGEKVFLECVQDMDHENMFWYRQDPGLGLRLIYFSYDVKMKEKGDIPEGYSVSREKKERFSLILESASTNQTSMYLCASSYGGLETQYFGPGTRLLVL.

V gene TRBV5-1 combines with J gene TRBJ2-7, with a tentative D call TRBD1 (6 bases). The CDR3 contains 13 residues. Trimming took off 0 bases at V and 3 bases at J, with 7 bases between the two ends. CDR1 is SGHRS, CDR2 YFSETQ, per germline. Here the CDR3 DNA reads TGCGCCAGCAGCTTGGAGGGGGTCTACGAGCAGTACTTC. It is translated as CASSLEGVYEQYF.

J is TRBJ2-3 and V is TRBV18, with TRBD1 as a possible D gene (5 bases). This CDR3 is built from 16 residues. V was trimmed by 0 bases and J by 0 bases, leaving 10 bases between them. Germline V CDR1 and CDR2: KGHSH, LQKENI. CDR3 in amino acids: CASSPPSTVSTDTQYF. CDR3 coding DNA: TGTGCCAGCTCACCACCTTCGACAGTTAGCACAGATACGCAGTATTTT.

Comments on this clone: The identical CDR3 is also encoded by other nucleotide sequences in the sample. This sequence joins TRBV6-5 and TRBJ2-5; D might be TRBD1 (6 bases). Germline V gene lookup returns CDR1 MNHEY and CDR2 SVGAGI. The V and J ends lost 2 bases and 1 base respectively, with 14 bases between them. The CDR3 spans 16 residues. CDR3 bases: TGTGCCAGCAGTTACACCAACAGGGCCTTCCAAGAGACCCAGTACTTC. Its translation: CASSYTNRAFQETQYF.

This clone appeared a few times. The gene calls are TRBV18 and TRBJ1-6, with TRBD1 identical over 9 bases. The germline V gene encodes CDR1 KGHSH and CDR2 LQKENI. CDR3 length: 16 residues. V was clipped by 3 bases and J by 8 bases; unmatched bases: 8. The CDR3 DNA is TGTGCCAGCTCACCTAACAGGGGGCTTTCGGATTCACCCCTCCACTTT. Translation gives CASSPNRGLSDSPLHF.

This sequence joins TRBV18 and TRBJ2-1; TRBD2 agrees at 14 bases. The germline V gene encodes CDR1 KGHSH and CDR2 LQKENI. Trimming at V came to 0 bases and at J to 7 bases, leaving 2 bases not matched to a gene. The CDR3 is made up of 16 amino acids. Here the CDR3 reads CASSPPGLAGVNEQFF. The DNA of the CDR3 is TGTGCCAGCTCACCACCGGGACTAGCGGGAGTTAATGAGCAGTTCTTC.

The chain couples TRBV5-1 to TRBJ2-7, with 9 bases identical to TRBD2. The CDR3 length is 15 residues. Germline CDR1 and CDR2: SGHRS and YFSETQ. The V segment lost 10 bases and the J segment 4 bases; nucleotides outside the gene matches: 15. The DNA of the CDR3 is TGCGCCTCACGCTTACGAGCGGGAGGCCCTTACGAGCAGTACTTC. Protein: CASRLRAGGPYEQYF.

This clone was observed a few times. V is TRBV9 and J is TRBJ2-3; TRBD2 agrees at 8 bases. The CDR3 consists of 17 residues. The germline gives CDR1 SGDLS, CDR2 YYNGEE. V lost 2 bases, J lost 0 bases, and 8 bases stayed unmatched. This CDR3 reads CASSVNRAGASTDTQYF. The CDR3 nucleotides read TGTGCCAGCAGCGTGAACCGAGCGGGGGCTAGCACAGATACGCAGTATTTT.

V and J are TRBV2 and TRBJ2-7; D is unresolved. This CDR3 has 14 amino acids. The germline CDR1 and CDR2 sequences are SNHLY and FYNNEI. The V end lost 1 base, the J end lost 3 bases, and 10 bases lay between the germline ends. The CDR3 nucleotides are TGTGCCAGCAGTGAAGTAGTAGCATTCTACGAGCAGTACTTC. It is translated as CASSEVVAFYEQYF.

The CDR3 region has the DNA TGTGCCAGCAGCTACCCCGGGACAGGGGTAGCCGGGGAGCTGTTTTTT. Its protein product is CASSYPGTGVAGELFF. V usage is TRBV7-9 and J usage is TRBJ2-2; 10 bases are a match to TRBD1. Trimming cost V 4 bases and J 6 bases; bases outside gene matches: 8. Germline CDR1 and CDR2: SEHNR and FQNEAQ (reference sequence). The CDR3 spans 16 residues. Full variable domain (rest looked up from reference TRBV7-9 and TRBJ2-2): DTGVSQNPRHKITKRGQNVTFRCDPISEHNRLYWYRQTLGQGPEFLTYFQNEAQLEKSRLLSDRFSAERPKGSFSTLEIQRTEQGDSAMYLCASSYPGTGVAGELFFGEGSRLTVL.